This T cell receptor (beta chain) was captured by sequencing in a study of T cell responses to AZD1222 COVID-19 vaccine listed by TCRdb under 2021. Regarding the study in general: AZD1222 recipients given second doses at about 4 weeks or at about 12 weeks were pooled, since spike-specific TCR depth and breadth were not found to differ between the two schedules. Enrollment into the trials was organized by age into subgroups of 18-55, 56-69 and 70-plus years, and those subgroups contained about 150, 27 and 61 TCR-sequenced participants, respectively. A total of approximately 240 trial participants underwent TCR sequencing, of whom 207 received two doses of AZD1222 and about 26 received two doses of the MenACWY control vaccine.

Broader findings and caveats from the paper: Because no day 14 peak-response samples were available, the repertoires could be characterized only after the peak T cell response. The 56-69-year group was small, and its depth increase did not reach significance, likely because of low power. The vaccine-associated CD4 TCRs covered the entire spike protein, and the dominant responses fell in regions 160-218 and 743-854. Nearly half of unique spike-specific TCRs reportedly recognized epitopes outside regions mutated in the B.1.351 and B.1.1.7 variants. Only a handful of AZD1222 recipients were SARS-CoV-2 seropositive at baseline, limiting conclusions about previously exposed vaccinees. After two AZD1222 doses, both the breadth and the depth of spike-specific TCRs were significantly higher than at day 0 and than in MenACWY recipients. Participants were mostly white British, with more females than males. The authors suggested clonal diversity may have been underestimated.

Explained via the paper, the time point label denotes: baseline before first vaccination. Samples from vaccinated people were obtained from the UK trials COV001 and COV002, which included a single-blind randomized controlled phase 2/3 trial of AZD1222 (ChAdOx1 nCoV-19) in healthy adults. For TCRbeta chain sequencing, PBMC samples were collected from trial participants at day 0 and at day 28 after the second dose. The CDR3 covers 15 residues, taking in both the cysteine and the phenylalanine. Just CDR3 DNA is preserved here, 45 bases in frame from base 1. Based on the germline V gene (reference sequence), the CDR1 and CDR2 sequences are MNHEY and SMNVEV. Deletion took 3 bases off V and 2 bases off J, with a span of 13 bases between the germline ends. About this clone itself: The specificity of this receptor is unknown. No much larger clonotype is one base removed from it; base qualities were not supplied.

The CDR3 regions of human TCRbeta chains were analyzed by immunosequencing. Per the authors' processing: TCRs in the repertoires were matched against a reference library of SARS-CoV-2-specific TCRs that had been generated with the MIRA antigen-specificity platform. Breadth was defined as the fraction of unique TCRs that were SARS-CoV-2-associated. Depth was defined as the fraction of total T cells that were SARS-CoV-2-associated. Using the MIRA data, each spike-specific TCR was assigned both to the spike region to which the TCR was reactive and to a CD4 or CD8 class. Log10-transformed breadth and depth values were compared by one-way ANOVA with Sidak's multiple comparisons tests. In TCRdb, the immuneACCESS table is reduced to in-frame sequences with V and J assigned. These tables do not hold every clone; where another copy was compared, an unresolved V gene accounts for under half, and the others remain unexplained. The V and J calls and clone size are taken from that table; D and trimming were inferred from the DNA. This sample is represented by about 160,000 clones; approximately 90% of them were singletons. The top ten clones comprise 1.5% to 2% of the sample.

This receptor was identified in an adult in good health. The rearranged segments are TRBV27 and TRBJ1-1, with the D gene uncertain. Sequencing used peripheral blood, obtained on day 0 of AZD1222 vaccination. This receptor carries the CDR3 CASSFSQTLNTEAFF. In nucleotide form, the sequence is TGTGCCAGCAGTTTTTCGCAGACCCTAAACACTGAAGCTTTCTTT.